Described below is a single T cell receptor (beta chain) sequence and its context. The CDR3 is made up of 15 amino acids. This specimen belongs to a study of human T cells and chemical hapten exposure. Indicated time point: patch test 3, about 24 weeks after DPC sensitization. Indicated treatment: therapeutic diphenylcyclopropenone sensitization with weekly scalp DPC. Blood sampling preceded each patch test application. The library attached unique molecular identifiers to individual cDNA molecules. How the authors handled the data: Across samples, TCR counts had a median of 95,638 and ranged from roughly 20,000 to 690,600. TCRdb called the RACE reads again in MiXCR, with one record for every CDR3 protein. V and J calls and clone size were set by TCRdb, not the authors. There are around 110,000 distinct CDR3 sequences in the sample; over 9% occur only once, and 2% to 2.5% lies in the top ten.

The starting material was whole blood, obtained in connection with sensitization to the hapten diphenylcyclopropenone (DPC). This clonotype was sampled from a woman aged 50 to 60 with alopecia areata. Some clones in this sample may be carry-over from other donors' samples. This rearrangement joins TRBV21-1 to TRBJ2-3. TRBV21-1 is described as a pseudogene. CDR3 sequence reads: CASTGRCGGTDTQYF. DNA of the CDR3: TGTGCCAGCACCGGACGCTGTGGGGGCACAGATACGCAGTATTTT.